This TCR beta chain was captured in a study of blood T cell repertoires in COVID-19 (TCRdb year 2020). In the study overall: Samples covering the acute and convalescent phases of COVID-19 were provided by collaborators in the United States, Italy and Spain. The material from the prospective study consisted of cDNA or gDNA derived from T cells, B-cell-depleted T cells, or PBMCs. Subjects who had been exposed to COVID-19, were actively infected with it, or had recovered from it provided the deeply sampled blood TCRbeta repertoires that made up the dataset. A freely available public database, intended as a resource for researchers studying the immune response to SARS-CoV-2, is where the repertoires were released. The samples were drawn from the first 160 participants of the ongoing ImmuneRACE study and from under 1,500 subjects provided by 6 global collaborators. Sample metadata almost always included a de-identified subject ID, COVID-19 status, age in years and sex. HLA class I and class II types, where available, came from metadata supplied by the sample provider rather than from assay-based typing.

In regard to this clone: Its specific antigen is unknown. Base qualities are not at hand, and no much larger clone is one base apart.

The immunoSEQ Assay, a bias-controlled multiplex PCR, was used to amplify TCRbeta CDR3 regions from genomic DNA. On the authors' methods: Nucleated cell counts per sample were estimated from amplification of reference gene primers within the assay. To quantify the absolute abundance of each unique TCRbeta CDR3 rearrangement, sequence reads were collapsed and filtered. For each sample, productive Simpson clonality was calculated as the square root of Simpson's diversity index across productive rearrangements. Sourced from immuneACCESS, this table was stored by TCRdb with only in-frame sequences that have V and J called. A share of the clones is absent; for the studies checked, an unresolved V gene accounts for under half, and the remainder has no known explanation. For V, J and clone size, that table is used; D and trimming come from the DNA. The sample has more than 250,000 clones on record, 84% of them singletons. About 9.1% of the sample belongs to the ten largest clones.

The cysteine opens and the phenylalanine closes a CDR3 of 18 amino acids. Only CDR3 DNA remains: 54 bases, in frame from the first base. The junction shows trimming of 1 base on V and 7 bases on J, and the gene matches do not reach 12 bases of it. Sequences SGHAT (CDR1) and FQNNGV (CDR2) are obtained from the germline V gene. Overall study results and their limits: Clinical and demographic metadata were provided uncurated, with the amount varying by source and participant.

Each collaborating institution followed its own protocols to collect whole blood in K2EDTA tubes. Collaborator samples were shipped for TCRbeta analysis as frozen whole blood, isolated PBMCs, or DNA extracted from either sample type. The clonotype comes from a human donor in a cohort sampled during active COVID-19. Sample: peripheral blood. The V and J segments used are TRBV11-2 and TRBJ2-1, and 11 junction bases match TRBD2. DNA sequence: TGTGCCAGCAGCTTAGTAGGTCGGGAGGCTAGCGGGAGGAATGAGCAGTTCTTC. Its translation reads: CASSLVGREASGRNEQFF. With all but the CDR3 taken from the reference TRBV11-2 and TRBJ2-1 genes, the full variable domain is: EAGVAQSPRYKIIEKRQSVAFWCNPISGHATLYWYQQILGQGPKLLIQFQNNGVVDDSQLPKDRFSAERLKGVDSTLKIQPAKLEDSAVYLCASSLVGREASGRNEQFFGPGTRLTVL.